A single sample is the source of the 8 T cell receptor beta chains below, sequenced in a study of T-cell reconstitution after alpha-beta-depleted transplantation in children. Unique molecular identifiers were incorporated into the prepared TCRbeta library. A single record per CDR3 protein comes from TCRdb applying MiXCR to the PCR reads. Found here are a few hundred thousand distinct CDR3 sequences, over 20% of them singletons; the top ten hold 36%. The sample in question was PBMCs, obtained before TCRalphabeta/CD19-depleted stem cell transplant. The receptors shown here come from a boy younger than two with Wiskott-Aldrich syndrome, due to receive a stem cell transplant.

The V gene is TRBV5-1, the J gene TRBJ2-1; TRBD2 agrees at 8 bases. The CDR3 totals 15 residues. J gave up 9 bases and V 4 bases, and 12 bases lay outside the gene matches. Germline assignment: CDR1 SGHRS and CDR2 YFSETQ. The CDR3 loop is CASSIDRISGIEQFF. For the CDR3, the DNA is TGCGCCAGCAGCATAGACCGAATTAGCGGGATTGAGCAGTTCTTC.

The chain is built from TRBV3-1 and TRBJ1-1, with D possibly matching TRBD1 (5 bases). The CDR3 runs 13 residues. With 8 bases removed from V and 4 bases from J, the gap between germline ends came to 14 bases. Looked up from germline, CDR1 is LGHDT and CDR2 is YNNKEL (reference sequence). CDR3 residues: CASRRAGGTEAFF. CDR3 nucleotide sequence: TGTGCCAGCCGGCGTGCGGGGGGCACTGAAGCTTTCTTT.

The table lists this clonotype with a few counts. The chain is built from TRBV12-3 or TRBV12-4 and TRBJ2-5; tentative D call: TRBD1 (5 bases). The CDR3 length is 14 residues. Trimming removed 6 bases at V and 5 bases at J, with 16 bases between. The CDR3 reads CASRHAWGPETQYF. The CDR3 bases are TGTGCCAGCAGACATGCTTGGGGCCCTGAGACCCAGTACTTC.

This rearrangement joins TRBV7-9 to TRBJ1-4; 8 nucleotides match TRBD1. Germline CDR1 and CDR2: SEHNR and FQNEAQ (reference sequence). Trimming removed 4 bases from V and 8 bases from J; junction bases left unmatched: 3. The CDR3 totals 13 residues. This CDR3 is CASSSGGREKLFF. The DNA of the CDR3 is TGTGCCAGCAGCTCAGGGGGCCGGGAAAAACTGTTTTTT.

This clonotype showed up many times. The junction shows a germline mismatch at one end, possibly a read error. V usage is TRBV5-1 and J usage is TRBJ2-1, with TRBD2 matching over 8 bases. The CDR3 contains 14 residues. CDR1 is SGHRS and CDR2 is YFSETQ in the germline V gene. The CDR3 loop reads CASSSSGSYNEQFF. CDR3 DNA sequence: TGTGCCAGCAGTTCCAGCGGGAGTTACAATGAGCAGTTCTTC.

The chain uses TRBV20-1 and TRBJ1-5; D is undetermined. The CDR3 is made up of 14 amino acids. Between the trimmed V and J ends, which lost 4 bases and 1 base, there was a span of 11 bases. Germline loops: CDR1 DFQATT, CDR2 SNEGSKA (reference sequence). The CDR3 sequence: CSATEPLSNQPQHF. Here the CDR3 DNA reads TGCAGTGCTACTGAGCCGTTGAGCAATCAGCCCCAGCATTTT.

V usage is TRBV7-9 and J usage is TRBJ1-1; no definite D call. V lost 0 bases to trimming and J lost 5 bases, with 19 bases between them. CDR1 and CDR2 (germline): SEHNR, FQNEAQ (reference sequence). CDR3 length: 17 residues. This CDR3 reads CASSLALNPVLRTEAFF. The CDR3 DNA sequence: TGTGCCAGCAGCTTAGCGCTCAATCCAGTCTTGAGGACTGAAGCTTTCTTT.

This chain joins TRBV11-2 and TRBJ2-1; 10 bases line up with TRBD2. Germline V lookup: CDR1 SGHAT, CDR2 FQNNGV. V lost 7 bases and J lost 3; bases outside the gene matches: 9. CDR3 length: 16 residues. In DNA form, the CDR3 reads TGTGCCAGCACCTCGTGGCGACTAGCGGGCTACAATGAGCAGTTCTTC. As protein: CASTSWRLAGYNEQFF.